The rows below give T cell receptor beta chains drawn from one sample of a study of blood T cell repertoires in COVID-19. The table came from immunoSEQ multiplex PCR; TCRdb's copy has only in-frame clones and leaves some out. The profile shows 300,000 to 400,000 clones, more than 70% of them singletons. Sequencing was performed on peripheral blood. These receptors were collected from a man aged 30-40 years with active or convalescent COVID-19. CDR3s include the opening cysteine and the closing phenylalanine or tryptophan. A D gene is named only where the DNA matches it firmly. Clone size is stated in some rows and not others, as once, few, many or a class when expanded.

>TRBJ2-2|TRBV11-2|-|TRBD2|15
TGTGCCAGCAGCTTAATATATCGGGAGGAGGGGGAGCTGTTTTTT
CASSLIYREEGELFF
>TRBJ1-1|TRBV18|-|-|13
TGTGCCAGCTCGGGGGGTCTGAACACTGAAGCTTTCTTT
CASSGGLNTEAFF
>TRBJ2-5|TRBV10-2|-|TRBD1|15
TGCGCCAGCAGGCCGCCGGGACAGGGAAAAGAGACCCAGTACTTC
CASRPPGQGKETQYF
>TRBJ2-3|TRBV6-1|-|-|14
TGTGCCAGCAGTGAAGGGGGACTGAGGGATACGCAGTATTTT
CASSEGGLRDTQYF
>TRBJ1-2|TRBV7-2|-|-|15
TGTGCCAGCAGCTTTACCCAAGGCGGGTACTATGGCTACACCTTC
CASSFTQGGYYGYTF
>TRBJ1-2|TRBV5-6|-|-|12
TGTGCCAGCACCCTGGGGAGCTATGGCTACACCTTC
CASTLGSYGYTF
>TRBJ1-5|TRBV10-3|-|TRBD1|15
TGTGCCATCAGTGAGAACAGGGGAGCGAACCAGCCCCAGCATTTT
CAISENRGANQPQHF
>TRBJ2-2|TRBV9|-|TRBD2|16
TGTGCCAGCAGCGTGAGAGCGGGAGGGCCTACCGGGGAGCTGTTTTTT
CASSVRAGGPTGELFF
>TRBJ1-2|TRBV6-2/TRBV6-3|-|-|16
TGTGCCAGCAGTTACTCGCCGGGTCGGTATAACTATGGCTACACCTTC
CASSYSPGRYNYGYTF
>TRBJ1-2|TRBV30|-|-|16
TGTGCCTGGAAAAAGGGACTTTCCAATACTAACTATGGCTACACCTTC
CAWKKGLSNTNYGYTF
>TRBJ2-5|TRBV5-6|-|-|17
TGTGCCAGCAGCAGTCCGGGTGACGCAAGGGAGCAAGAGACCCAGTACTTC
CASSSPGDAREQETQYF
>TRBJ1-1|TRBV5-4|-|TRBD1|15
TGTGCCAGCAGCGCAAGACAGGGGGCGGACACTGAAGCTTTCTTT
CASSARQGADTEAFF
>TRBJ2-1|TRBV2|once|-|14
TGTGCCAGCAAAGCGGGTGGCTCCTACAATGAGCAGTTCTTC
CASKAGGSYNEQFF
>TRBJ1-4|TRBV19|-|TRBD1|14
TGTGCCAGTAGTGTGACAGGGTCTGTCGAAAAACTGTTTTTT
CASSVTGSVEKLFF
>TRBJ1-2|TRBV30|-|-|15
TGTGCCTGGAGTGTATACCAGGGCACGGACTATGGCTACACCTTC
CAWSVYQGTDYGYTF
>TRBJ1-2|TRBV7-6|-|-|13
TGTGCCAGCAGCTTAGCCCTAACCTATGGCTACACCTTC
CASSLALTYGYTF
>TRBJ2-5|TRBV7-9|once|-|14
TGTGCCAGCAGCTTAGACACGTACCAAGAGACCCAGTACTTC
CASSLDTYQETQYF
>TRBJ2-1|TRBV6-2/TRBV6-3|-|TRBD2|16
TGTGCCAGCAGTTATTACCCAGCGGGGGGGCTGAATGAGCAGTTCTTC
CASSYYPAGGLNEQFF
>TRBJ2-2|TRBV7-2|-|-|12
TGTGCCAGCAGCTTTAATGCCGGGGAGCTGTTTTTT
CASSFNAGELFF
>TRBJ2-1|TRBV2|-|TRBD2|14
TGTGCCAGCAGCCGTTCCGGGACTAGCGGGGAGCAGTTCTTC
CASSRSGTSGEQFF
>TRBJ2-7|TRBV6-6|-|TRBD1|13
TGTGCCAGCAGTTACTCGTCAGGGGGCGAGCAGTACTTC
CASSYSSGGEQYF
>TRBJ2-1|TRBV18|-|-|17
TGTGCCAGCTCACCACAGGTCGCGCAGGGGAACTACAATGAGCAGTTCTTC
CASSPQVAQGNYNEQFF
>TRBJ2-7|TRBV19|-|TRBD2|14
TGTGCCAGTAGTACCCCTAGCGGGAGGAGGTCGCAGTACTTC
CASSTPSGRRSQYF
>TRBJ1-3|TRBV18|-|-|15
TGTGCCAGCTCACCGGAGACAGAACCTGGAAACACCATATATTTT
CASSPETEPGNTIYF
>TRBJ2-7|TRBV6-5|-|-|14
TGTGCCAGCAGTTACTCAGAGGACAGCTACGAGCAGTACTTC
CASSYSEDSYEQYF
>TRBJ1-3|TRBV3-1/TRBV3-2|-|-|14
TGTGCCAGCAGCCCGATCCGACAGGGAAACACCATATATTTT
CASSPIRQGNTIYF
>TRBJ2-7|TRBV3-1/TRBV3-2|-|-|14
TGTGCCAGCAGCCCAAAGGGACTCTCCTACGAGCAGTACTTC
CASSPKGLSYEQYF
>TRBJ1-1|TRBV5-1|-|-|14
TGCGCCAGCAGCTCCCCTCAGACGGGCACTGAAGCTTTCTTT
CASSSPQTGTEAFF
>TRBJ2-7|TRBV7-2|-|-|14
TGTGCCAGCAGCCGTCGGGAAGTCTCCTACGAGCAGTACTTC
CASSRREVSYEQYF
>TRBJ1-1|TRBV5-1|-|-|15
TGCGCCAGCAGCTTGGGTGGCGGGGGGAACACTGAAGCTTTCTTT
CASSLGGGGNTEAFF
>TRBJ2-1|TRBV19|-|TRBD2|15
TGTGCCAGTAGTATCGGGACTAGGTACCTCAATGAGCAGTTCTTC
CASSIGTRYLNEQFF
>TRBJ2-3|TRBV30|-|TRBD1|17
TGTGCCTGGGTAAAAACCGGGACAGGCCTAGACACAGATACGCAGTATTTT
CAWVKTGTGLDTDTQYF
>TRBJ1-2|TRBV3-1/TRBV3-2|-|-|13
TGTGCCAGCAGCCAAGCGACAGACTATGGCTACACCTTC
CASSQATDYGYTF
>TRBJ1-1|TRBV29-1|-|-|13
TGCAGCGCTGAGGAGGTTGGGTCCACTGAAGCTTTCTTT
CSAEEVGSTEAFF
>TRBJ1-2|TRBV28|-|TRBD1|16
TGTGCCAGCAGTTCGGACAGGGGGTTGGGTTTCTATGGCTACACCTTC
CASSSDRGLGFYGYTF
>TRBJ1-6|TRBV30|-|-|13
TGTGCCTGGAGTCCCCATGGGGGCTCACCCCTCCACTTT
CAWSPHGGSPLHF
>TRBJ2-5|TRBV24-1|-|TRBD2|15
TGTGCCACCAGTGAGGCCGGGACTAACACAGAGACCCAGTACTTC
CATSEAGTNTETQYF
>TRBJ1-1|TRBV14|-|-|13
TGTGCCAGCAGCTTAGATCCGGGCACTGAAGCTTTCTTT
CASSLDPGTEAFF
>TRBJ2-2|TRBV2|-|-|11
TGTGCCAGCATGTACATCGGGGAGCTGTTTTTT
CASMYIGELFF
>TRBJ2-7|TRBV7-9|-|TRBD1|14
TGTGCCAGCGCATCCGGGACAGACTCCTACGAGCAGTACTTC
CASASGTDSYEQYF
>TRBJ1-1|TRBV28|-|TRBD1|13
TGTGCCAGCAGTCGAGGGACAGCCCCTGAAGCTTTCTTT
CASSRGTAPEAFF
>TRBJ2-4|TRBV11-2|-|-|13
TGTGCCAGCAGCTTTGGTACCGGGGGCATTCAGTACTTC
CASSFGTGGIQYF
>TRBJ1-1|TRBV27|once|TRBD1|15
TGTGCCAGCAGCCCAGGGGGACTCGCGAACACTGAAGCTTTCTTT
CASSPGGLANTEAFF
>TRBJ1-3|TRBV6-5|-|TRBD1|14
TGTGCCAGCAGCCGGGACAGGGGAGTGGACACCATATATTTT
CASSRDRGVDTIYF
>TRBJ2-7|TRBV13|few|TRBD2|16
TGTGCCAGCACCTCTACTAGCGGGGGGCGAGCCTACGAGCAGTACTTC
CASTSTSGGRAYEQYF
>TRBJ2-5|TRBV11-3|-|TRBD2|16
TGTGCCAGCAGCCGCGAGCTAGCGGGGGGCCGGGAGACCCAGTACTTC
CASSRELAGGRETQYF
>TRBJ2-5|TRBV15|-|-|13
TGTGCCACCAGCAGAGACCGGCGGGAGACCCAGTACTTC
CATSRDRRETQYF
>TRBJ2-4|TRBV23-1|-|TRBD2|20
TGCGCCAGCAGTCCCCGTCGGGTGCTAGCGGGAGGTATAGCCAAAAACATTCAGTACTTC
CASSPRRVLAGGIAKNIQYF
>TRBJ2-5|TRBV20-1|-|-|11
TGCAGTGCTAGACCTCCCGAGACCCAGTACTTC
CSARPPETQYF
>TRBJ2-7|TRBV9|few|TRBD2|14
TGTGCCAGCAGCCCGAGCGGGAGCGTACACGAGCAGTACTTC
CASSPSGSVHEQYF
>TRBJ1-5|TRBV4-1|-|TRBD1|20
TGCGCCAGCAGCCCCACTGTATCGGACAGGGGGCGCGGGGGCAATCAGCCCCAGCATTTT
CASSPTVSDRGRGGNQPQHF
>TRBJ2-3|TRBV6-2/TRBV6-3|-|TRBD2|17
TGTGCCAGCAGTTACTCGGCTAGCGGGGGGGCATCAGATACGCAGTATTTT
CASSYSASGGASDTQYF
>TRBJ2-6|TRBV28|-|TRBD1|18
TGTGCCAGCAGTTTGGACAGGGGCCCCTTCTCTGGGGCCAACGTCCTGACTTTC
CASSLDRGPFSGANVLTF
>TRBJ1-2|TRBV4-3|few|TRBD1|15
TGCGCCAGCAGCCAAGATCCAGGGGGCTCATATGGCTACACCTTC
CASSQDPGGSYGYTF
>TRBJ2-6|TRBV21-1|many|-|21
TGTGCCAGCAGCAAACCTCCTCATCCAGCAGGGGCCCACTCTGGGGCCAACGTCCTGACTTTC
CASSKPPHPAGAHSGANVLTF
>TRBJ1-4|TRBV7-2|-|-|15
TGTGCCAGCAGCTTAGGGGGGCAAAGTAATGAAAAACTGTTTTTT
CASSLGGQSNEKLFF
>TRBJ2-5|TRBV11-3|once|TRBD1|13
TGTGCCAGCAGCCCGACAGGGTTAGAGACCCAGTACTTC
CASSPTGLETQYF
>TRBJ1-6|TRBV11-1|-|-|15
TGTGCCAGCGGGACCGAGGGCAGGGGTAATTCACCCCTCCACTTT
CASGTEGRGNSPLHF
>TRBJ2-7|TRBV29-1|-|-|12
TGCAGCGTTGGAGGGGACACCTACGAGCAGTACTTC
CSVGGDTYEQYF
>TRBJ2-7|TRBV21-1|-|-|15
TGTGCCAGCAGCAAGCTCGCAGCGGGATCCTACGAGCAGTACTTC
CASSKLAAGSYEQYF